This T cell receptor (beta chain) was observed in a study of blood T cells in healthy people across ages. V trimming: 4 bases; J trimming: 0 bases; junction bases outside the gene matches: 11. Germline CDR1 and CDR2: ENHRY and SYGVKD. The CDR3 extends over 18 amino acids. Study findings and constraints: Without sorted subsets, naive and antigen-experienced compartments could not be conclusively compared.

Using a J-beta primer mix together with a sample-barcoded 5' primer, a second PCR was run for roughly 7 to 11 cycles. A 12-random-nucleotide template-switch adaptor tagged each cDNA molecule. MiXCR, run by TCRdb on the 5' RACE reads, gives a single entry per CDR3 protein. The table lists about 1.8 million distinct CDR3 sequences, roughly 52% of them singletons. This clonotype has only a few counts. The antigen is unknown. This receptor was obtained from a woman in her forties in good health. The chain joins TRBV10-3 to TRBJ2-3, with 9 bases matching TRBD2. Source material: blood. In nucleotides, the CDR3 is TGTGCCATCAGTGGGCCCTCTAGCGGGGACACTAGCACAGATACGCAGTATTTT. Amino acid sequence: CAISGPSSGDTSTDTQYF.